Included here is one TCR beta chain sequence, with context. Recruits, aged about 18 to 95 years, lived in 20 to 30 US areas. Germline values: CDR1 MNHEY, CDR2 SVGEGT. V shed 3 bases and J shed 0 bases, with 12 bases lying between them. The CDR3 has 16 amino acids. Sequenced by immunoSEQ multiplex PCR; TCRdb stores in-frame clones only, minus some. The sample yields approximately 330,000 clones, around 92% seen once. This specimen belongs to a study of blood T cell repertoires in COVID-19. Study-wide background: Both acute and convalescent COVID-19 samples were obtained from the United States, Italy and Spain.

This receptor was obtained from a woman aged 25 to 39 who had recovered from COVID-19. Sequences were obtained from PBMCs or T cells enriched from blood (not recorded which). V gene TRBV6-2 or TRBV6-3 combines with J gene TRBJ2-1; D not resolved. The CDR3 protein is CASSYLRLSSYNEQFF. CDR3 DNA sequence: TGTGCCAGCAGTTATCTGCGGTTGAGCTCCTACAATGAGCAGTTCTTC.